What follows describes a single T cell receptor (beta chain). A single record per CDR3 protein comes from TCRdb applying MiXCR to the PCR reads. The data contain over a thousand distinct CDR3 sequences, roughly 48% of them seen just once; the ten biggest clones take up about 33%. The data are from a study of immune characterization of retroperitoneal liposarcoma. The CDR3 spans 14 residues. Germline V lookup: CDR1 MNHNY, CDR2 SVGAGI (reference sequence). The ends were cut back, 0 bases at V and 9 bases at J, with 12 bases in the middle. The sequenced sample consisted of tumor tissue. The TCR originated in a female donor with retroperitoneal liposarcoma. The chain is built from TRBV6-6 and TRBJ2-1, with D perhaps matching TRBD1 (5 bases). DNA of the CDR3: TGTGCCAGCAGTTACTCGACAGTTAGCTTTGAGCAGTTCTTC. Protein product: CASSYSTVSFEQFF.